This TCR beta chain is from a study of T cell responses to AZD1222 COVID-19 vaccine (dated by TCRdb to the early 2020s). Study-level background: Because spike-specific TCR depth and breadth did not differ between the two schedules, AZD1222 recipients who got a second dose at roughly 4 weeks were pooled with those who got a second dose at roughly 12 weeks. A total of 230 to 250 trial participants underwent TCR sequencing, of whom about 200 had received two doses of AZD1222 and 26 had received two doses of the MenACWY control vaccine. Trial participants were enrolled into age subgroups of 18-55, 56-69 and 70-plus years, which contained about 150, 27 and 61 TCR-sequenced participants, respectively.

The CDR3 regions of human TCRbeta chains were analyzed by immunosequencing. On the study's bioinformatics: Repertoire TCRs were checked for matches against a reference library of SARS-CoV-2-specific TCRs that had been generated using the MIRA antigen-specificity platform. Breadth was defined as the fraction of unique TCRs that were SARS-CoV-2-associated. Depth was defined as the fraction of total T cells that were SARS-CoV-2-associated. Each spike-specific TCR was assigned to its reactive spike region and to a CD4 or CD8 class using the MIRA data. Log10-transformed breadth and depth values were compared by one-way ANOVA with Sidak's multiple comparisons tests. Imported from immuneACCESS, the table was reduced by TCRdb to in-frame sequences with V and J called. These copies leave out some clones; in studies compared against another copy, an unresolved V gene accounts for under half, and the cause of the remainder is not known. The V and J calls and the clone size are those of that table, but D and trimming were determined from the DNA. The sample table records about 150,000 clones; about 93% of these occur just once. In total, the top ten clones hold 1.3% of the sample.

What the research found in general, with its limitations: Nearly half of unique spike-specific TCRs reportedly recognized epitopes outside regions mutated in the B.1.351 and B.1.1.7 variants. In the small 56-69-year group, the increase in depth fell short of significance, most likely because of low power. A significant rise in spike-specific TCR breadth and depth was observed after two AZD1222 doses relative to day 0 and relative to MenACWY recipients. Conclusions about previously exposed vaccinees are limited because only six or seven AZD1222 recipients were SARS-CoV-2 seropositive at baseline. Because no samples from the day 14 peak response were available, repertoires could be characterized only after the peak T cell response. CD4 TCRs associated with the vaccine covered the entire spike protein, and the dominant responses were in regions 160-218 and 743-854. Participants were mostly white British and included more females than males, and it was suggested by the authors that clonal diversity may have been underestimated.

A word on this clone: This receptor's antigen is unknown. There are no base qualities to consult, and no much larger clone falls within one base.

In the paper's terms, the time point label means: baseline before first vaccination. Vaccinee samples came from UK trials COV001 and COV002, including a single-blind randomized controlled phase 2/3 trial of AZD1222 (ChAdOx1 nCoV-19) in healthy adults. For TCRbeta chain sequencing, PBMC samples were collected from trial participants at day 0 and at day 28 after the second dose. Sequences MGHRA (CDR1) and YSYEKL (CDR2) are obtained from the germline V gene. CDR3 length: 15 amino acids, cysteine to phenylalanine. The kept DNA is CDR3 alone, 45 bases in frame from the first base. The junction shows trimming of 4 bases on V and 3 bases on J, plus 13 bases between the germline ends.

The chain couples TRBV4-1 to TRBJ1-5, with a weak D call of TRBD1 (6 bases match). This clonotype was sampled from an adult in good health. Sequenced material: peripheral blood, taken on day 0 of AZD1222 vaccination. The bases read TGCGCCAGCAGCCGCATCCGGGACACCAATCAGCCCCAGCATTTT. It codes for CASSRIRDTNQPQHF.